This section outlines one T cell receptor beta chain sequence together with its context. The antigen is not known. This sample was taken from a study of shared clonotypes between healthy human individuals. Running of the assay took place at deep level. The authors split each subset's genomic DNA evenly across several immunoSEQ plates. TCRdb keeps only in-frame clones here, not all; method: immunoSEQ multiplex PCR. The sample holds about 79,000 clones, roughly two thirds seen once. V was shortened by 0 bases and J by 4 bases, with 12 bases between the two germline ends. Germline CDR1 SEHNR, CDR2 FQNEAQ (reference sequence). This CDR3 spans 15 amino acids. The study's findings and limits: Non-shared clonotypes showed lower generation probabilities than clonotypes common to all four donors.

Donors were healthy HIV-negative adults without recently reported acute infections or vaccinations. Source material: memory CD8+ T cells sorted from blood. Noted subset: CD45RO+ cells pooled with CCR7-negative TemRA cells. The source is a man aged 30 to 39 in good health. The chain uses TRBV7-9 and TRBJ1-1, with TRBD1 as a possible D gene (5 bases). The CDR3 DNA sequence: TGTGCCAGCAGCTTAGCGCGGCAGGGCTTCACTGAAGCTTTCTTT. It encodes CASSLARQGFTEAFF.